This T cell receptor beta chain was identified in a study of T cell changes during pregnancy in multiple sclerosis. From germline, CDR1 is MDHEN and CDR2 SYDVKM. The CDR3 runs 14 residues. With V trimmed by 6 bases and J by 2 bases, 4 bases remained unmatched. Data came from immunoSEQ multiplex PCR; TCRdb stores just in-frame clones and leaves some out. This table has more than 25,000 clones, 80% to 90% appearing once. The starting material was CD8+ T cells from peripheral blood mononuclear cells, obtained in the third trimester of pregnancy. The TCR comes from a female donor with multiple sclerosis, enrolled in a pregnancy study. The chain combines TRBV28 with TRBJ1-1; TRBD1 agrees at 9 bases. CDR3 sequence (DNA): TGTGCCAGCAGGGGGACAGGGACCAACACTGAAGCTTTCTTT. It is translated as CASRGTGTNTEAFF.